These 25 T cell receptor beta chains were sequenced from one sample in a study of blood T cell repertoires in COVID-19. Assay used: immunoSEQ multiplex PCR; TCRdb lists only in-frame clones, some missing. This sample has around 270,000 clones; more than 85% occur once, and the top ten carry 2% to 3%. The specimen was peripheral blood. These TCRs come from a person in their late teens or twenties with COVID-19, enrolled during active disease.

This clone has more than one count but fewer than ten. The chain has TRBV28 and TRBJ1-2; 7 nucleotides line up with TRBD1. From germline, CDR1 is MDHEN and CDR2 SYDVKM. The junction had 13 bases not matched to a gene; V was cut back by 5 bases and J by 1 base. This CDR3 spans 17 amino acids. CDR3 bases: TGTGCCAGCAGTCCACTGACCGGGACAGCTTTTAACTATGGCTACACCTTC. Amino acid sequence: CASSPLTGTAFNYGYTF.

The CDR3 coding sequence is TGTGCCATCAGTTTGGGACAATCGTCTTATGGCTACACCTTC. Protein: CAISLGQSSYGYTF. The chain joins TRBV10-3 to TRBJ1-2; D may be TRBD1 (6 bases). Between the trimmed V and J ends, which lost 5 bases and 5 bases, there was a span of 15 bases. CDR3 length equals 14 residues. The germline V gene has CDR1 ENHRY and CDR2 SYGVKD.

This sequence joins TRBV19 and TRBJ1-5, with 7 bases fitting TRBD1. The CDR3 consists of 15 residues. Germline V gene lookup returns CDR1 LNHDA and CDR2 SQIVND (reference sequence). The V gene end was trimmed by 4 bases and the J gene end by 2 bases; junction bases not matched to a gene: 5. The CDR3 loop reads CASSKTGMGNQPQHF. CDR3 nucleotide sequence: TGTGCCAGTAGTAAGACAGGGATGGGCAATCAGCCCCAGCATTTT.

The V and J genes are TRBV6-6 and TRBJ2-1; TRBD2 is a possible D gene (6 bases). CDR3 size: 15 residues. Germline CDR1 MNHNY, CDR2 SVGAGI (reference sequence). V gave up 2 bases and J gave up 6 bases, with 14 bases separating them. The CDR3 region is CASSYTLGGLNEQFF. In nucleotides, the CDR3 is TGTGCCAGCAGTTACACTTTGGGGGGTCTCAATGAGCAGTTCTTC.

The chain couples TRBV9 to TRBJ2-2; 9 nucleotides agree with TRBD2. Germline CDR1 is SGDLS and CDR2 is YYNGEE. Trimming took 0 bases from V and 0 from J; bases not matched to a gene: 3. The CDR3 totals 17 residues. The CDR3 loop is CASSVGLAGSNTGELFF. CDR3 nucleotides: TGTGCCAGCAGCGTAGGGCTAGCGGGGTCGAACACCGGGGAGCTGTTTTTT.

The chain carries TRBV28 and TRBJ1-2; TRBD1 might be the D (5 bases). With 3 bases removed from V and 8 bases from J, the gap between germline ends came to 16 bases. CDR1 MDHEN and CDR2 SYDVKM come from the germline V gene. This CDR3 spans 14 amino acids. The CDR3 DNA follows: TGTGCCAGCAGTTTCCGCCAAGGGGTGTGGGGCTACACCTTC. Encoded protein: CASSFRQGVWGYTF.

This clone was detected only once. The J gene is TRBJ2-4, the V gene TRBV7-8; 10 nucleotides match TRBD1. This CDR3 region has 16 residues. Germline V gene sequence: CDR1 SGHVS, CDR2 FQNEAQ. V lost 5 bases, J lost 8 bases, and 12 bases stayed unmatched. Written as DNA, the CDR3 is TGTGCCAGCAGCCCAGGAGGGACAGGGGTATTTGACATTCAGTACTTC. This codes for CASSPGGTGVFDIQYF.

On this clone: Because the CDR3 is missing its conserved closing phenylalanine or tryptophan, this is likely a read error. The DNA is omitted, as the CDR3 cannot be located on it reliably, and the CDR3 follows TCRdb's listing. The chain is built from TRBV20-1 and TRBJ2-7; the D call TRBD2 from the table was never checked on the DNA. From germline, CDR1 is DFQATT and CDR2 SNEGSKA (reference sequence). Ends included, the CDR3 has 10 residues. CDR3 amino acids: CSAGGDSGPT.

CDR3 sequence (DNA): TGCGCCAGCAGCCAAGATGGGGCAGGGAACCGCTACACCTTC. Its protein is CASSQDGAGNRYTF. This chain uses TRBV4-3 with TRBJ1-2; a weak D match, TRBD1 (5 bases). Germline CDR1 reads LGHNA; CDR2 reads YSLEER. V lost 0 bases and J lost 9, with 14 bases in between. The CDR3 has 14 amino acids.

The rearrangement uses TRBV2 and TRBJ1-5; TRBD1 matches at 7 bases. The CDR3 is 15 residues long. CDR1 and CDR2 (germline): SNHLY, FYNNEI. The V and J ends lost 4 bases and 2 bases, in that order; junction bases with no gene match: 5. The CDR3 sequence is CASSVWDRGNQPQHF. Here the CDR3 DNA reads TGTGCCAGCAGTGTTTGGGACAGAGGCAATCAGCCCCAGCATTTT.

The rearrangement uses TRBV3-1 (or the pseudogene TRBV3-2) and TRBJ2-7; 8 positions agree with TRBD1. This CDR3 region has 16 residues. CDR1 is LGHDT and CDR2 is YNNKEL in the germline V gene (reference sequence). The trim removed 5 bases at V and 5 bases at J, leaving 14 bases unmatched. The CDR3 protein is CASSGQGGPLRNEQYF. For the CDR3, the DNA is TGTGCCAGCAGCGGACAGGGTGGCCCCCTGAGGAACGAGCAGTACTTC.

The J gene is TRBJ2-6, the V gene TRBV4-3; 11 nucleotides agree with TRBD1. CDR3 size: 19 residues. Germline lookup yields CDR1 LGHNA and CDR2 YSLEER. V was clipped by 0 bases and J by 3 bases; unmatched bases: 7. This CDR3 reads CASSQDRGTGGFGANVLTF. For the CDR3, the DNA is TGCGCCAGCAGCCAAGATAGGGGGACAGGGGGTTTTGGGGCCAACGTCCTGACTTTC.

The chain couples TRBV7-6 to TRBJ2-7, with 9 bases fitting TRBD1. CDR3 length: 15 amino acids. With V trimmed by 5 bases and J by 6 bases, 11 bases remained unmatched. CDR1 and CDR2 (germline): SGHVS, FNYEAQ. The DNA for the CDR3 is TGTGCCAGCAGCCCCCGGACAGGGGAGGGTATCGAGCAGTACTTC. This encodes CASSPRTGEGIEQYF.

V is TRBV2 and J is TRBJ2-1, with D uncertain. Deletions cut 6 bases from V and 5 bases from J, with 11 bases between. The CDR3 loop spans 13 amino acids. Germline assignment: CDR1 SNHLY and CDR2 FYNNEI. CDR3 loop: CASSVSRDNEQFF. The CDR3 nucleotides are TGTGCCAGCAGCGTAAGTCGAGACAATGAGCAGTTCTTC.

The genes are TRBV24-1 and TRBJ2-3, with D perhaps TRBD2 (5 bases). Germline V lookup: CDR1 KGHDR, CDR2 SFDVKD. The germline V and J ends were trimmed by 0 bases and 6 bases, with 9 bases remaining between them. The CDR3 has 14 amino acids. CDR3 protein: CATSDLGLGDTQYF. The CDR3 DNA reads TGTGCCACCAGTGATTTGGGACTGGGTGATACGCAGTATTTT.

The CDR3 is CATSEDGLEQFF. The CDR3 DNA is TGTGCCACCAGTGAGGATGGACTGGAGCAGTTCTTC. This chain joins TRBV24-1 and TRBJ2-1, with D perhaps TRBD2 (5 bases). CDR3 size: 12 residues. CDR1 and CDR2 from the germline V gene are KGHDR and SFDVKD. With 4 bases removed from V and 10 bases from J, the gap between germline ends came to 10 bases.

The chain has TRBV29-1 and TRBJ1-1; TRBD1 matches 11 bases. Trimming removed 7 bases from V and 10 bases from J; junction bases left unmatched: 8. Per germline, CDR1 SQVTM and CDR2 ANQGSEA. This CDR3 has 12 residues. The CDR3, as DNA: TGCAGCGGAGGACAGGGGGCTTTTGGAGCTTTCTTT. Its translation is CSGGQGAFGAFF.

The chain uses TRBV12-3 or TRBV12-4 and TRBJ1-5; D call uncertain. The CDR3 sequence is 12 residues long. Deletions cut 3 bases from V and 6 bases from J, with 6 bases between. The CDR3 is CASSLRVQPQHF. CDR3 DNA sequence: TGTGCCAGCAGTTTGAGGGTTCAGCCCCAGCATTTT.

The chain couples TRBV5-8 to TRBJ2-3; 7 bases map to TRBD1. The V gene's germline CDR1 is SGHTS and CDR2 YDEGEE. The length of the CDR3 is 15 residues. V gave up 4 bases and J gave up 3 bases; unmatched junction bases: 8. The CDR3 reads CASSRGQAKTDTQYF. The CDR3 DNA reads as TGTGCCAGCAGCCGAGGACAGGCGAAGACAGATACGCAGTATTTT.

The chain joins TRBV21-1 to TRBJ2-1; the table calls TRBD2, which could not be checked here. TRBV21-1 is deemed a pseudogene. The CDR3 is 17 amino acids. CDR3 protein: CASSKPGLAGGGNEQFF. CDR3 in DNA: TGTGCCAGCAGCAAACCGGGACTAGCGGGAGGGGGAAATGAGCAGTTCTTC.

This sequence joins TRBV2 and TRBJ1-1; 7 bases map to TRBD1. The germline gives CDR1 SNHLY, CDR2 FYNNEI. CDR3 size: 13 residues. The V segment lost 8 bases and the J segment 5 bases; nucleotides outside the gene matches: 8. Here the CDR3 reads CASLGQARTEAFF. The CDR3 nucleotides are TGTGCCAGCTTAGGACAGGCCCGGACTGAAGCTTTCTTT.

J is TRBJ2-3 and V is TRBV10-3; TRBD1 is a possible D gene (6 bases). Trimming pared 0 bases from V and 5 bases from J, leaving 6 bases between. Germline-derived CDR1 and CDR2 are ENHRY and SYGVKD. The CDR3 is made up of 13 amino acids. CDR3 region: CAISESGQDTQYF. The CDR3 DNA reads as TGTGCCATCAGTGAGTCGGGACAAGATACGCAGTATTTT.

The V and J genes are TRBV6-5 and TRBJ1-1; D uncertain. V lost 6 bases and J lost 7, with 21 bases in between. Per germline, CDR1 MNHEY and CDR2 SVGAGI. The CDR3 contains 15 residues. In DNA, the CDR3 is TGTGCCAGCAGAGGAAGTGATGGATCTGGGCATGAAGCTTTCTTT. Protein product: CASRGSDGSGHEAFF.

This clone was picked up a small number of times. The V and J genes are TRBV2 and TRBJ1-5, with a possible D match to TRBD1 (5 bases). The germline V and J ends were trimmed by 2 bases and 2 bases, with 10 bases remaining between them. The CDR3 totals 15 residues. The germline gives CDR1 SNHLY, CDR2 FYNNEI. CDR3 sequence: CASSEQGGGNQPQHF. CDR3 DNA: TGTGCCAGCAGTGAACAGGGTGGGGGCAATCAGCCCCAGCATTTT.

The chain has TRBV19 and TRBJ2-7; TRBD1 aligns across 9 bases. There are 13 residues in the CDR3. With V trimmed by 5 bases and J by 6 bases, 5 bases remained unmatched. Germline assignment: CDR1 LNHDA and CDR2 SQIVND (reference sequence). CDR3 bases: TGTGCCAGTAGTGAGGGACAGGGCCGCGAGCAGTACTTC. Its protein is CASSEGQGREQYF.